Below, 5 T cell receptor beta chains from the same sample are listed, as sequenced in a study of T-cell memory formation after mild COVID-19. Each CDR3 protein gets one entry after TCRdb re-called the 5' RACE reads with MiXCR. In the table there are about 140,000 distinct CDR3 sequences, more than 13% of which are singletons. The sample comprised PBMCs or a T cell subset sorted from them (not recorded which). The origin of the receptors is an adult woman who had mild COVID-19 (a few samples of this study predate the infection). Cell type and time point are not known.

This clonotype was counted ten times or more. This chain connects TRBV4-3 to TRBJ2-1; 12 bases are a match to TRBD2. From germline, CDR1 is LGHNA and CDR2 YSLEER. The junction had 4 bases not matched to a gene; V was cut back by 3 bases and J by 1 base. The CDR3 sequence is 17 residues long. This CDR3 reads CASSHLAGGRSYNEQFF. The CDR3 region has the DNA TGCGCCAGCAGCCACCTAGCGGGAGGGCGATCCTACAATGAGCAGTTCTTC.

This clonotype was counted at least ten times. V usage is TRBV4-3 and J usage is TRBJ2-2; D gene ambiguous. This CDR3 contains 12 residues. Deletions cut 4 bases from V and 8 bases from J, with 8 bases between. The V gene's germline CDR1 is LGHNA and CDR2 YSLEER. CDR3 nucleotides: TGCGCCAGCAGCCCGTCGGATGGGGAGCTGTTTTTT. Its protein product is CASSPSDGELFF.

This clonotype was seen more than once but under ten times. This chain joins TRBV5-1 and TRBJ2-7; 9 bases map to TRBD1. The CDR3 covers 15 residues. Trimming took 4 bases from V and 3 from J; bases not matched to a gene: 8. CDR1 is SGHRS, CDR2 YFSETQ, per germline. CDR3 sequence (DNA): TGCGCCAGCAGCCTGACTCCGGGACAGGGCTACGAGCAGTACTTC. Translating gives CASSLTPGQGYEQYF.

This clonotype has a handful of counts. The V call is TRBV4-2, the J call TRBJ2-1; TRBD2 might be the D (6 bases). CDR1 and CDR2 (germline): LGHNA, YNFKEQ. Trimming pared 0 bases from V and 8 bases from J, leaving 26 bases between. The CDR3 is made up of 19 amino acids. CDR3 DNA: TGTGCCAGCAGCCAAGATCAGATCCCCCCGGGACTGGCGATTTATGAGCAGTTCTTC. Protein sequence: CASSQDQIPPGLAIYEQFF.

This rearrangement joins TRBV28 to TRBJ2-7; 9 bases are shared with TRBD1. Germline CDR1 and CDR2: MDHEN and SYDVKM. V trimming: 8 bases; J trimming: 3 bases; junction bases outside the gene matches: 5. The CDR3 contains 13 residues. CDR3 sequence (DNA): TGTGCCAGCGACTCGGGACAGGGCTACGAGCAGTACTTC. Encoded protein: CASDSGQGYEQYF.